This T cell receptor beta chain is from a study of glioma-infiltrating T cells. The V end was cut by 1 base, the J end by 3 bases, with 12 bases between. Germline CDR1 is KGHSH and CDR2 is LQKENI. The CDR3 is 15 residues long. Amplification of TCR alpha and beta CDR3 regions from RNA used iRepertoire nested multiplex PCR. One-step reverse transcription and amplification started from roughly 100-400 ng of tissue mRNA or PBMC total RNA. TCRdb used MiXCR to reprocess the multiplex PCR reads, holding one entry per CDR3 protein. The table lists approximately 120,000 distinct CDR3 sequences, roughly 20% of them singletons. Study outcomes and limitations: Non-neoplastic patients had below-expected tissue-blood divergence, while all gliomas exceeded expectation. Very few CDR3 sequences were shared between tissue and blood.

This clonotype has a count of ten or more. Its specificity is not known. The TCR originated in a human donor with low-grade glioma or glioblastoma, undergoing nonglioma brain surgery, or in good health (not recorded which). The genes are TRBV18 and TRBJ1-1, with unresolved D. Material for sequencing was glioma tissue, nonneoplastic brain tissue, or PBMCs (not recorded which). The CDR3 region has the DNA TGTGCCAGCTCACCACGAAGGGATTCGGACACTGAAGCTTTCTTT. This sequence encodes CASSPRRDSDTEAFF.